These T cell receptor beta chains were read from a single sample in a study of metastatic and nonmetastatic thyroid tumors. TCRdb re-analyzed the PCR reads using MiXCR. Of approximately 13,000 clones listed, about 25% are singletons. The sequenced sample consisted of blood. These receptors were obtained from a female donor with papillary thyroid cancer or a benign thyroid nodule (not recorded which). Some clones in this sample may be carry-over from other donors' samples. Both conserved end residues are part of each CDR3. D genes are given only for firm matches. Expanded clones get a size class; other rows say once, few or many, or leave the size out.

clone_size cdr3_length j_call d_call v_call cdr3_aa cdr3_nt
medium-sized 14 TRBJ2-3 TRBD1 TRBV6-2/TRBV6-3 CASSRGQGVDTQYF TGTGCCAGCAGCCGCGGACAGGGGGTGGATACGCAGTATTTT
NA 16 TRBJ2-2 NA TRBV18 CASSSPGVRNTGELFF TGTGCTAGCTCCTCACCAGGGGTCCGGAACACCGGGGAGCTGTTTTTT
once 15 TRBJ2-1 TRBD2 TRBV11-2 CASSQLAGGGNEQFF TGTGCCAGCAGCCAACTAGCGGGGGGTGGAAATGAGCAGTTCTTC
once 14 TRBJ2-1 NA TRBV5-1 CASSLGGPEDEQFF TGCGCCAGCAGCTTGGGGGGGCCCGAGGATGAGCAGTTCTTC
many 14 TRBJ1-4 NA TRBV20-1 CSASVGGRGEKLFF TGCAGTGCTAGTGTTGGGGGCAGAGGTGAAAAACTGTTTTTT
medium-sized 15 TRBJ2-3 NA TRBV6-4 CASSDSSEGADTQYF TGTGCCAGCAGTGACTCGAGTGAGGGGGCAGATACGCAGTATTTT
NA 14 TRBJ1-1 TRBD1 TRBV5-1 CAISIEQGRAEAFF TGCGCAATCAGCATCGAACAGGGGAGGGCTGAAGCTTTCTTT
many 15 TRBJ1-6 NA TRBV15 CATSERQNGNSPLHF TGTGCCACCAGCGAACGACAGAATGGTAATTCACCCCTCCACTTT
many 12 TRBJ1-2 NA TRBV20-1 CSASTENYGYTF TGCAGTGCTAGTACAGAAAACTATGGCTACACCTTC
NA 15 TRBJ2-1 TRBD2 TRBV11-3 CASSLGASGYNEQFF TGTGCCAGCAGCTTAGGGGCTAGCGGGTACAATGAGCAGTTCTTC
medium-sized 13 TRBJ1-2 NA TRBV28 CASSRVVNYGYTF TGTGCCAGCAGTAGGGTGGTTAACTATGGCTACACCTTC
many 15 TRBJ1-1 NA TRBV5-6 CASSLTFRGRGEAFF TGTGCCAGCAGCCTAACCTTCAGGGGCCGCGGTGAAGCTTTCTTT
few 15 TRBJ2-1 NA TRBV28 CASSTTYSYGNEQFF TGTGCCAGCAGTACCACCTATAGCTATGGCAATGAGCAGTTCTTC
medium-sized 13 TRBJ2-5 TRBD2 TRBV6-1 CASSRLAEETQYF TGTGCCAGCAGCCGACTAGCGGAAGAGACCCAGTACTTC
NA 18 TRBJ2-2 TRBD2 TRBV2 CASSERLAGWANTGELFF TGTGCCAGCAGTGAAAGGCTAGCGGGGTGGGCAAACACCGGGGAGCTGTTTTTT
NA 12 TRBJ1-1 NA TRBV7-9 CASSLGEGQTFF TGTGCCAGCAGCTTAGGAGAGGGGCAGACTTTCTTT
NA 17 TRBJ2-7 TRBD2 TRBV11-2 CASSLGILAGPSYEQYF TGTGCCAGCAGCTTAGGCATACTAGCGGGGCCGTCGTACGAGCAGTACTTC
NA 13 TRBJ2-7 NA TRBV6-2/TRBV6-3 CDCSDGQIYEQYF TGTGACTGCAGTGACGGACAGATCTACGAGCAGTACTTC
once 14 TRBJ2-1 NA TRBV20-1 CSATTPPLTNEQFF TGCAGTGCTACCACTCCTCCTCTTACAAATGAGCAGTTCTTC
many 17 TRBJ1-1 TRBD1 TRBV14 CASSQEGTGVGDTEAFF TGTGCCAGCAGCCAAGAGGGGACAGGGGTGGGCGACACTGAAGCTTTCTTT
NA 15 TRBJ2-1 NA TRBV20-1 CSVGRRSLAYNDQFF TGCAGCGTTGGGCGGCGGTCCTTGGCCTACAATGATCAGTTCTTC
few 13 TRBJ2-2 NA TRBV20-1 CSALGASGGELFF TGCAGTGCTCTTGGGGCTTCAGGGGGGGAGCTGTTTTTT
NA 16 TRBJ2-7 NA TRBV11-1 CASSNSWDSGSYEQYF TGTGCCAGCAGCAATTCCTGGGACTCGGGCTCCTACGAGCAGTACTTC
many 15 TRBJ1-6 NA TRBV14 CASSQGRQRGSPLHF TGTGCCAGCAGCCAAGGACGCCAGCGGGGATCACCCCTCCACTTT
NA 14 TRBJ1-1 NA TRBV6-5 CASSYQGTNTEAFF TGTGCCAGCAGTTACCAGGGCACGAACACTGAAGCTTTCTTT
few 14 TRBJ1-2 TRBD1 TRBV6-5 CASSSGTANYGYTF TGTGCCAGCAGTTCCGGGACAGCTAACTATGGCTACACCTTC
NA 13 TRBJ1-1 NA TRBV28 CASSGGRLTEAFF TGTGCCAGCAGCGGGGGTCGTCTCACTGAAGCTTTCTTT
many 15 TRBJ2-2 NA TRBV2 CAKGFGAQNTGELFF TGTGCCAAAGGTTTCGGGGCACAGAACACCGGGGAGCTGTTTTTT
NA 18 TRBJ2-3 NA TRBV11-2 CASSLVGMWNLVTDTQYF TGTGCCAGCAGCTTAGTCGGTATGTGGAACCTGGTCACAGATACGCAGTATTTT
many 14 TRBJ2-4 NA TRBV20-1 CSARSSLAKNIQYF TGCAGTGCTAGAAGCTCCTTAGCCAAAAACATTCAGTACTTC
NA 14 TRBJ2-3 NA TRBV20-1 CSASAGSGVDTQYF TGCAGTGCTTCAGCGGGCTCGGGGGTGGATACGCAGTATTTT
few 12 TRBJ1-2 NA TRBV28 CASARGSYGYTF TGTGCCAGCGCCCGGGGAAGCTATGGCTACACCTTC
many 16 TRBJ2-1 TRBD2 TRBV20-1 CSAAPPGTSGNSEQFF TGCAGTGCCGCTCCTCCCGGGACTAGCGGGAACAGTGAGCAGTTCTTC
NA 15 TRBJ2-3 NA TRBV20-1 CSASLPSTIADTQYF TGCAGTGCTAGCTTGCCTTCCACGATCGCAGATACGCAGTATTTT
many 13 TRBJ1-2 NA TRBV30 CAWSVQHSYGYTF TGTGCCTGGAGTGTACAACACAGCTATGGCTACACCTTC
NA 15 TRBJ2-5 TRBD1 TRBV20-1 CSAGTLDRGPETQYF TGCAGTGCAGGGACTTTGGACAGGGGGCCGGAGACCCAGTACTTC
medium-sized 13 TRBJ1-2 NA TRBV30 CAWSVPPNYGYTF TGTGCCTGGAGTGTACCACCTAACTATGGCTACACCTTC
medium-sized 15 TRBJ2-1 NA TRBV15 CATSLWGLTDNEQFF TGTGCCACCAGCCTGTGGGGTTTGACGGACAATGAGCAGTTCTTC
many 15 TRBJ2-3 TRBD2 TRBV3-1 CASSPGIGGVDTQYF TGTGCCAGCAGTCCCGGGATCGGGGGGGTAGATACGCAGTATTTT
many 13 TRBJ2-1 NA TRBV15 CATSRDYVDEQFF TGTGCCACCAGCAGAGATTATGTCGATGAGCAGTTCTTC
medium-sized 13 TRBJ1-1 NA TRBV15 CATSRTGNTEAFF TGTGCCACCAGCAGGACAGGGAACACTGAAGCTTTCTTT
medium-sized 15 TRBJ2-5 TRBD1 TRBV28 CASSWDRVRGETQYF TGTGCCAGCAGCTGGGACAGGGTACGGGGAGAGACCCAGTACTTC
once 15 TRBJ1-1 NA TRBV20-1 CSARDQRQGGTEAFF TGCAGTGCTAGAGATCAGCGCCAGGGAGGGACTGAAGCTTTCTTT
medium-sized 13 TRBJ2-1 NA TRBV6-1 CASSPPAPAWQFF TGTGCCAGCAGTCCCCCGGCCCCCGCGTGGCAGTTCTTC
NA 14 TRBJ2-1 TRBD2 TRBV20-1 CSAPLAGGLGEQFF TGCAGTGCCCCCCTAGCGGGAGGGCTGGGGGAGCAGTTCTTC